The 25 T cell receptor beta chains listed next were all sequenced from one sample in a study of long-term antiretroviral therapy in people with HIV. Runs used v3.0 of the immunoSEQ assay and were done at survey level. Some clones are missing from TCRdb's copy, which holds only in-frame ones; the method was immunoSEQ multiplex PCR. The sample shows about 21,000 clones, more than 70% of them seen only once. This material consisted of unsorted PBMCs, taken 0.5 years before starting antiretroviral therapy. The receptors originated from a man younger than 30 with HIV.

The genes are TRBV7-2 and TRBJ1-1; weak D call: TRBD1 (5 bases). The germline V gene has CDR1 SGHTA and CDR2 FQGNSA. V lost 7 bases and J lost 6, with 15 bases in between. CDR3 size: 13 residues. CDR3 protein: CASTPRQFAEAFF. CDR3 coding DNA: TGTGCCAGCACCCCGCGACAGTTCGCTGAAGCTTTCTTT.

The rearrangement links TRBV25-1 to TRBJ1-2; weak D call: TRBD1 (5 bases). The CDR3 has 13 residues. V was trimmed by 1 base and J by 8 bases, leaving 11 bases between them. Germline CDR1 and CDR2: MGHDK and SYGVNS. The CDR3 loop is CASSEFGTGGYTF. CDR3 coding DNA: TGTGCCAGCAGTGAATTTGGGACCGGGGGCTACACCTTC.

This clone has more than one count but fewer than ten. V and J are TRBV6-5 and TRBJ2-7; 7 bases are a match to TRBD1. CDR1 MNHEY and CDR2 SVGAGI come from the germline V gene. The CDR3 runs to 14 residues. The junction had 7 bases not matched to a gene; V was cut back by 6 bases and J by 2 bases. The CDR3 region has the DNA TGTGCCAGCAGCGCGACAGGGCCCGCCTACGAGCAGTACTTC. Translating gives CASSATGPAYEQYF.

Written as DNA, the CDR3 is TGTGCCAGCAGCAGCGCGGGAGGTACTAATGAAAAACTGTTTTTT. Translated: CASSSAGGTNEKLFF. The chain uses TRBV5-4 and TRBJ1-4; D is ambiguous. V shed 4 bases and J shed 2 bases, with 12 bases lying between them. The germline gives CDR1 SGHNT, CDR2 YYREEE (reference sequence). The CDR3 totals 15 residues.

The chain couples TRBV5-8 to TRBJ2-7, with 7 bases that match TRBD2. Germline CDR1 is SGHTS and CDR2 is YDEGEE. Trimming took 3 bases from V and 2 from J; bases not matched to a gene: 5. The CDR3 is 14 amino acids. CDR3 DNA sequence: TGTGCCAGCAGCTCGGGGGGATCGACCTACGAGCAGTACTTC. It encodes CASSSGGSTYEQYF.

The V and J genes are TRBV7-9 and TRBJ1-2, with 12 bases that match TRBD1. The germline V gene encodes CDR1 SEHNR and CDR2 FQNEAQ (reference sequence). V was clipped by 5 bases and J by 6 bases; unmatched bases: 4. The CDR3 length is 14 residues. The CDR3 here is CASSPGTGGHGYTF. DNA of the CDR3: TGTGCCAGCAGCCCCGGGACAGGGGGCCATGGCTACACCTTC.

The rearrangement links TRBV7-9 to TRBJ1-2; 8 bases are shared with TRBD1. V shed 5 bases, J shed 0 bases, and the junction held 8 bases outside the gene matches. The CDR3 has 16 amino acids. Looked up from germline, CDR1 is SEHNR and CDR2 is FQNEAQ (reference sequence). The CDR3 here is CASSRPGQGANYGYTF. CDR3 nucleotide sequence: TGTGCCAGCAGCCGACCAGGACAGGGAGCTAACTATGGCTACACCTTC.

J is TRBJ1-1 and V is TRBV29-1; no definite D call. V lost 3 bases and J lost 7, with 9 bases in between. This CDR3 is 11 amino acids long. Per the germline V gene, CDR1 is SQVTM and CDR2 is ANQGSEA. Written as DNA, the CDR3 is TGCAGCGTTGACCACGGCCTTGAAGCTTTCTTT. It yields the protein CSVDHGLEAFF. Full variable domain (missing parts from reference TRBV29-1 and TRBJ1-1): SAVISQKPSRDICQRGTSLTIQCQVDSQVTMMFWYRQQPGQSLTLIATANQGSEATYESGFVIDKFPISRPNLTFSTLTVSNMSPEDSSIYLCSVDHGLEAFFGQGTRLTVV.

V and J are TRBV18 and TRBJ1-5; 7 nucleotides match TRBD1. The CDR3 covers 15 residues. Germline V lookup: CDR1 KGHSH, CDR2 LQKENI. After removal of 1 base from V and 7 bases from J, the junction contained 7 bases not matched to a gene. CDR3 DNA sequence: TGTGCCAGCTCACCACTTGGGACAGATTTACAGCCCCAGCATTTT. This gives the protein CASSPLGTDLQPQHF.

The chain couples TRBV5-4 to TRBJ2-3, with D perhaps TRBD2 (5 bases). The CDR3 sequence is 15 residues long. The germline V gene encodes CDR1 SGHNT and CDR2 YYREEE (reference sequence). V lost 0 bases to trimming and J lost 4 bases, with 12 bases between them. The CDR3 sequence is CASSLAGIGADTQYF. The CDR3 DNA sequence: TGTGCCAGCAGCTTGGCCGGGATTGGGGCAGATACGCAGTATTTT.

This clone appeared once. The chain employs TRBV5-5 and TRBJ1-5; no definite D call. From germline, CDR1 is SGHKS and CDR2 YYEKEE (reference sequence). V was clipped by 2 bases and J by 5 bases, with 11 bases between them. The CDR3 is 14 residues long. CDR3 sequence reads: CASSLIEADQPQHF. CDR3 coding DNA: TGTGCCAGCAGCTTAATCGAGGCCGATCAGCCCCAGCATTTT.

The genes are TRBV5-8 and TRBJ2-5, with 8 bases matching TRBD2. CDR3 length equals 15 residues. Germline lookup yields CDR1 SGHTS and CDR2 YDEGEE. Unmatched junction bases numbered 8, after V lost 2 bases and J lost 5 bases. The CDR3 coding sequence is TGTGCCAGCAGCTTTGAAGGCCGGGAGGGGGAGACCCAGTACTTC. Protein sequence: CASSFEGREGETQYF.

This sequence joins TRBV28 and TRBJ1-5; D gene unclear. This CDR3 is built from 12 residues. The germline V gene has CDR1 MDHEN and CDR2 SYDVKM. With 5 bases removed from V and 7 bases from J, the gap between germline ends came to 9 bases. The CDR3 nucleotides are TGTGCCAGCAGTACGAGATGGCAGCCCCAGCATTTT. Protein sequence: CASSTRWQPQHF.

J is TRBJ2-6 and V is TRBV27; 8 nucleotides line up with TRBD1. J was trimmed by 8 bases and V by 2 bases; bases with no gene match: 5. This CDR3 spans 15 amino acids. CDR1 is MNHEY and CDR2 is SMNVEV in the germline V gene (reference sequence). The CDR3, as DNA: TGTGCCAGCAGTTTAGCAAACAGGGGGTCCAACGTCCTGACTTTC. This encodes CASSLANRGSNVLTF.

V and J are TRBV2 and TRBJ2-7; D not certain. Trimming removed 2 bases from V and 2 bases from J, with 13 bases in between. CDR3 length: 15 amino acids. CDR1 is SNHLY, CDR2 FYNNEI, per germline. The DNA for the CDR3 is TGTGCCAGCAGTGAACGAAAGGGCCCCCCCTACGAGCAGTACTTC. It specifies CASSERKGPPYEQYF.

The chain carries TRBV19 and TRBJ2-1; TRBD1 might be the D (6 bases). Germline lookup yields CDR1 LNHDA and CDR2 SQIVND (reference sequence). The CDR3 is made up of 16 amino acids. The germline V and J ends were trimmed by 6 bases and 0 bases, with 15 bases remaining between them. The CDR3, as DNA: TGTGCCAGTAGCGCCCAGGGGAGTAGCTCCTACAATGAGCAGTTCTTC. Protein: CASSAQGSSSYNEQFF.

The J gene is TRBJ2-2, the V gene TRBV29-1, with TRBD1 as a possible D gene (5 bases). V lost 8 bases and J 2 bases, leaving 15 bases between the germline ends. The germline V gene encodes CDR1 SQVTM and CDR2 ANQGSEA. CDR3 size: 14 residues. The CDR3 DNA is TGCAGCTGTAGTGGCAGGGAAAACACCGGGGAGCTGTTTTTT. The encoded protein is CSCSGRENTGELFF.

The CDR3, as DNA: TGTGCCAGCAGCTCTTTCCGGGACAGGGTTACGGCCGAGCAGTACTTC. Translating it yields CASSSFRDRVTAEQYF. The chain combines TRBV5-4 with TRBJ2-7; 9 nucleotides align to TRBD1. There are 16 residues in the CDR3. With 3 bases clipped from V and 6 bases from J, the junction kept 13 bases outside the gene matches. CDR1 and CDR2 from the germline V gene are SGHNT and YYREEE (reference sequence).

V gene TRBV11-2 combines with J gene TRBJ2-1, with D hard to call. Germline lookup yields CDR1 SGHAT and CDR2 FQNNGV. This CDR3 contains 15 residues. The germline V and J ends were trimmed by 1 base and 5 bases, with 12 bases remaining between them. The CDR3 bases are TGTGCCAGCAGCTTAGGACTTTTTCCCAACAATGAGCAGTTCTTC. This translates into CASSLGLFPNNEQFF.

The rearrangement links TRBV4-3 to TRBJ2-6, with 9 bases lining up with TRBD1. V trimming: 3 bases; J trimming: 4 bases; junction bases outside the gene matches: 4. Germline CDR1 LGHNA, CDR2 YSLEER. The CDR3 totals 16 residues. The CDR3 reads CASSQDRGAGANVLTF. For the CDR3, the DNA is TGCGCCAGCAGCCAGGACAGGGGAGCGGGGGCCAACGTCCTGACTTTC.

This clone is judged medium-sized. This sample also contains other DNA sequences that code for the same CDR3. The chain joins TRBV9 to TRBJ1-6; no clear D gene. This CDR3 region has 13 residues. Looked up from germline, CDR1 is SGDLS and CDR2 is YYNGEE. V gave up 0 bases and J gave up 2 bases, with 0 bases separating them. CDR3: CASSVAYNSPLHF. CDR3 nucleotide sequence: TGTGCCAGCAGCGTAGCCTATAATTCACCCCTCCACTTT.

The rearrangement joins TRBV28 to TRBJ2-7; D may be TRBD1 (6 bases). This CDR3 has 17 amino acids. CDR1 and CDR2 from the germline V gene are MDHEN and SYDVKM. Deletions cut 6 bases from V and 7 bases from J, with 28 bases between. CDR3 amino acids: CASRTDRSWTPGREQYF. The CDR3 nucleotides read TGTGCCAGCAGAACCGACAGGTCTTGGACGCCGGGCCGAGAGCAGTACTTC.

This clone has a handful of counts. The V and J genes are TRBV28 and TRBJ2-7; 7 bases fit TRBD1. Germline values: CDR1 MDHEN, CDR2 SYDVKM. The CDR3 is 16 amino acids. V trimming: 6 bases; J trimming: 6 bases; junction bases outside the gene matches: 17. Written as DNA, the CDR3 is TGTGCCAGCAGCCAGATACGACAGGGTGGGGCCGCCGAGCAGTACTTC. Translation gives CASSQIRQGGAAEQYF.

The J gene is TRBJ1-5, the V gene TRBV19; TRBD1 agrees at 8 bases. Germline trimming cut 4 bases from V and 4 bases from J; bases unmatched to any gene: 9. The CDR3 loop spans 16 amino acids. The germline V gene has CDR1 LNHDA and CDR2 SQIVND (reference sequence). CDR3 DNA sequence: TGTGCCAGTAGTACCGAGACAGGGGCGGTTAATCAGCCCCAGCATTTT. Protein: CASSTETGAVNQPQHF.

The sample holds a few counts of this clone. This chain links TRBV6-1 with TRBJ2-1; 14 bases agree with TRBD2. Germline lookup yields CDR1 MNHNS and CDR2 SASEGT. The CDR3 runs 20 residues. V was pared by 4 bases and J by 0 bases, with 11 bases of the junction left unmatched. The CDR3 DNA reads TGTGCCAGCAGTGGAGGACTAGCGGGAGGTCCCCGAAGCTCCTACAATGAGCAGTTCTTC. This sequence encodes CASSGGLAGGPRSSYNEQFF.